Following are 21 T cell receptor beta chains from one sample sequenced in a study of CD8 T cells in ankylosing spondylitis. Study-wide points: For ankylosing spondylitis blood, a TCR beta motif of 8 or 9 highly homologous variants appeared characteristic.

The antigens these receptors bind are not known. TCRdb fed the 5' RACE reads into MiXCR, producing one record per CDR3 protein. The data contain some 220,000 distinct CDR3 sequences, just under 7.5% of them singletons. Material for sequencing was blood, either unsorted or a sorted T cell fraction (not recorded which). These receptors were collected from a male donor with ankylosing spondylitis.

The rearrangement joins TRBV20-1 to TRBJ1-1; TRBD1 matches 9 bases. CDR3 length equals 18 residues. The germline V gene has CDR1 DFQATT and CDR2 SNEGSKA (reference sequence). The J segment lost 0 bases and the V segment lost 4 bases, leaving 15 bases of the junction unmatched. DNA for the CDR3: TGCAGTGCTATTTTTAATAAACGGACAGGGGACATGAACACTGAAGCTTTCTTT. Residues: CSAIFNKRTGDMNTEAFF.

About this clonotype itself: It may be a read error: a sequence one base away is much more abundant. V and J are TRBV10-3 and TRBJ2-2; D remains ambiguous. The CDR3 consists of 11 residues. CDR1 is ENHRY, CDR2 SYGVKD, per germline. V was shortened by 11 bases and J by 4 bases, with 8 bases between the two germline ends. The CDR3 sequence: CAVEITGELFF. The CDR3 region has the DNA TGTGCCGTCGAAATCACCGGGGAGCTGTTTTTT.

This clonotype appeared many times. The gene calls are TRBV12-3 or TRBV12-4 and TRBJ2-2; 10 bases agree with TRBD2. V shed 3 bases and J 5 bases; nucleotides not matched to a gene: 12. The length of the CDR3 is 18 residues. The CDR3, as DNA: TGTGCCAGCAGTTTCCGGCCCCTAGCGGGGGCGGGGACCGGGGAGCTGTTTTTT. Its translation: CASSFRPLAGAGTGELFF.

This clonotype showed up many times. V and J are TRBV4-3 and TRBJ2-5, with 9 bases that match TRBD1. Germline V gene data show CDR1 as LGHNA and CDR2 as YSLEER. The trim removed 5 bases at V and 9 bases at J, leaving 10 bases unmatched. The CDR3 runs to 14 residues. CDR3 sequence reads: CASSRADRGEPQYF. Written as DNA, the CDR3 is TGCGCCAGCAGCAGGGCGGACAGGGGAGAACCCCAGTACTTC.

This clonotype appeared many times. The V gene is TRBV3-1, the J gene TRBJ2-6; unclear D gene. Trimming removed 0 bases from V and 3 bases from J, with 6 bases in between. There are 15 residues in the CDR3. Germline CDR1 is LGHDT and CDR2 is YNNKEL (reference sequence). The chain's CDR3 is CASSQDWGGANVLTF. As DNA, the CDR3 is TGTGCCAGCAGCCAAGATTGGGGTGGGGCCAACGTCCTGACTTTC.

This clonotype appeared many times. The V and J genes are TRBV12-3 or TRBV12-4 and TRBJ2-1; D might be TRBD1 (5 bases). The CDR3 contains 12 residues. The V end lost 5 bases, the J end lost 8 bases, and 10 bases lay between the germline ends. CDR3 sequence: CASSPQGYEQFF. The CDR3 region has the DNA TGTGCCAGCAGTCCCCAGGGCTATGAGCAGTTCTTC.

In its sample, this clonotype was seen many times. The chain carries TRBV27 and TRBJ2-7; perhaps TRBD1 as D (6 bases). Trimming pared 8 bases from V and 1 base from J, leaving 15 bases between. Germline CDR1 MNHEY, CDR2 SMNVEV (reference sequence). CDR3 length: 14 residues. The CDR3 protein is CASGQTEISYEQYF. In DNA form, the CDR3 reads TGTGCCAGCGGACAGACAGAGATTTCCTACGAGCAGTACTTC.

This clonotype was recorded at least ten times. The rearrangement joins TRBV15 to TRBJ2-3; D remains ambiguous. Trimming stripped 0 bases from V and 6 bases from J, with 13 bases between. The CDR3 sequence is 15 residues long. The V gene's germline CDR1 is LNHNV and CDR2 YYDKDF (reference sequence). This CDR3 reads CATSREGNVLDTQYF. The CDR3 DNA reads TGTGCCACCAGCAGAGAGGGAAACGTTTTGGATACGCAGTATTTT.

This clonotype has ten or more counts. J is TRBJ2-7 and V is TRBV27; 8 nucleotides line up with TRBD1. Looked up from germline, CDR1 is MNHEY and CDR2 is SMNVEV (reference sequence). The trim removed 2 bases at V and 3 bases at J, leaving 3 bases unmatched. This CDR3 has 14 residues. The CDR3 nucleotides are TGTGCCAGCAGTTTAGCAGGGGGCAACTACGAGCAGTACTTC. Amino acids: CASSLAGGNYEQYF.

This clonotype was seen just once. The rearrangement joins TRBV13 to TRBJ2-3; a weak D match, TRBD2 (6 bases). The V end was cut by 6 bases, the J end by 6 bases, with 22 bases between. Germline CDR1 is PRHDT and CDR2 is FYEKMQ (reference sequence). This CDR3 contains 16 residues. The CDR3: CASSTRGSGLRDTQYF. The CDR3 nucleotides read TGTGCCAGCAGTACGAGGGGAAGCGGGTTGAGGGATACGCAGTATTTT.

The rearrangement uses TRBV19 and TRBJ2-7; the D is unclear. The CDR3 loop spans 14 amino acids. Germline V gene lookup returns CDR1 LNHDA and CDR2 SQIVND (reference sequence). V was pared by 1 base and J by 2 bases, with 9 bases between. The CDR3, as DNA: TGTGCCAGTAGTATAGCTGTCAGAGCCTACGAGCAGTACTTC. It encodes CASSIAVRAYEQYF.

The table lists this clonotype with many counts. The chain joins TRBV29-1 to TRBJ2-7; TRBD2 might be the D (6 bases). The CDR3 totals 14 residues. Trimming took 8 bases from V and 0 from J, leaving 17 bases between them. Germline V gives CDR1 SQVTM, CDR2 ANQGSEA. Written as DNA, the CDR3 is TGCAGCACCGGGGCGGGGACTCACTCCTACGAGCAGTACTTC. This encodes CSTGAGTHSYEQYF.

The V gene is TRBV9, the J gene TRBJ2-3; TRBD2 agrees at 11 bases. The V gene's germline CDR1 is SGDLS and CDR2 YYNGEE. The CDR3 is 17 residues long. Unmatched junction bases numbered 9, after V lost 4 bases and J lost 2 bases. The CDR3 DNA reads as TGTGCCAGCAGCATCCGCTCTAGCGGGGGGTTCACAGATACGCAGTATTTT. Amino acid sequence: CASSIRSSGGFTDTQYF.

This chain joins TRBV9 and TRBJ2-6, with D uncertain. V shed 0 bases and J shed 2 bases, with 6 bases lying between them. The CDR3 has 15 residues. The germline gives CDR1 SGDLS, CDR2 YYNGEE. Here the CDR3 DNA reads TGTGCCAGCAGCGTAGAGGGAACTGGGGCCAACGTCCTGACTTTC. Amino acid sequence: CASSVEGTGANVLTF.

This chain joins TRBV5-1 and TRBJ2-3; the D gene is possibly TRBD2 (6 bases). This CDR3 has 15 amino acids. The germline gives CDR1 SGHRS, CDR2 YFSETQ. V shed 0 bases and J shed 2 bases, with 10 bases lying between them. The CDR3 DNA follows: TGCGCCAGCAGCTTGGTTGCGGGGTACACAGATACGCAGTATTTT. Encoded protein: CASSLVAGYTDTQYF.

At least ten counts were recorded for this clonotype. The chain uses TRBV4-3 and TRBJ2-5; 7 bases align to TRBD2. The CDR3 covers 13 residues. J was trimmed by 5 bases and V by 1 base; bases with no gene match: 1. Germline V gene sequence: CDR1 LGHNA, CDR2 YSLEER. The CDR3 nucleotides are TGCGCCAGCAGCCAAGTCGGGAGGGAGACCCAGTACTTC. Its protein product is CASSQVGRETQYF.

This clonotype was counted ten times or more. The chain joins TRBV18 to TRBJ2-1, with 10 bases that match TRBD2. J was trimmed by 4 bases and V by 3 bases; bases with no gene match: 3. This CDR3 comprises 15 residues. Germline V gene data show CDR1 as KGHSH and CDR2 as LQKENI. CDR3 region: CASSPRTSGYNEQFF. The CDR3 DNA reads TGTGCCAGCTCACCCAGGACTAGCGGATACAATGAGCAGTTCTTC.

This clonotype was recorded many times. The V call is TRBV6-2 or TRBV6-3, the J call TRBJ2-2, with a weak D call TRBD2 (7 bases). Germline CDR1 is MNHEY and CDR2 is SVGEGT. The CDR3 length is 15 residues. Trimming removed 4 bases from V and 6 bases from J, with 15 bases in between. In DNA, the CDR3 is TGTGCCAGCAGTTGGTCGGGGGGCCAGGCCGGGGAGCTGTTTTTT. It codes for CASSWSGGQAGELFF.

The chain joins TRBV20-1 to TRBJ2-1; 9 bases fit TRBD2. CDR1 is DFQATT, CDR2 SNEGSKA, per germline (reference sequence). V lost 4 bases to trimming and J lost 10 bases; unmatched junction nucleotides: 14. The CDR3 extends over 15 amino acids. DNA for the CDR3: TGCAGTGCTACACGGGGGGTAGCGGGAGCTGACGAGCAGTTCTTC. It translates to CSATRGVAGADEQFF.

The V call is TRBV9, the J call TRBJ2-3, with no clear D. V lost 0 bases, J lost 6 bases, and 11 bases lay in between. The CDR3 runs to 14 residues. CDR1 SGDLS and CDR2 YYNGEE come from the germline V gene. CDR3 in amino acids: CASSVDRPLDTQYF. In DNA form, the CDR3 reads TGTGCCAGCAGCGTAGATCGGCCCTTGGATACGCAGTATTTT.

The V and J genes are TRBV20-1 and TRBJ1-2, with a possible D match to TRBD1 (6 bases). V lost 0 bases and J 4 bases, leaving 12 bases between the germline ends. The CDR3 loop spans 14 amino acids. Looked up from germline, CDR1 is DFQATT and CDR2 is SNEGSKA (reference sequence). This chain's CDR3 is CSAREFRTVYGYTF. In DNA form, the CDR3 reads TGCAGTGCTAGAGAATTCCGGACAGTCTATGGCTACACCTTC.